Listed below are T cell receptor beta chains from one sample, sequenced in a study of vaccination effects on CD4 cells after COVID-19. Generated by immunoSEQ multiplex PCR, the TCRdb table keeps only in-frame clones and is missing some. This repertoire shows about 47,000 clones, about 70% found once; its top ten account for 6.5% to 8.5%. Their antigens are not known. Here the sequenced sample was CD4+ T cells from PBMCs cultured without peptide, taken after COVID-19 vaccination. The source of these receptors is a human donor who received a COVID-19 vaccine. Each CDR3 is given with its conserved first and last residue. A D gene is named only where the DNA matches it firmly. Size values are once, few and many counts, or a class for expanded clones, and some rows have none.

len: 14; j_gene: TRBJ1-3; v_gene: TRBV6-1; abundance: .; d_gene: TRBD1; CDR3aa: CASSERDRGTTIYF; CDR3nt: TGTGCCAGCAGTGAAAGGGACAGGGGAACCACCATATATTTT
len: 12; j_gene: TRBJ2-1; v_gene: TRBV9; abundance: .; d_gene: .; CDR3aa: CASSRLGNEQFF; CDR3nt: TGTGCCAGCAGCCGACTAGGGAATGAGCAGTTCTTC
len: 12; j_gene: TRBJ2-5; v_gene: TRBV6-6; abundance: .; d_gene: .; CDR3aa: CASSRAGETQYF; CDR3nt: TGTGCCAGTTCCAGGGCGGGAGAGACCCAGTACTTC
len: 14; j_gene: TRBJ1-1; v_gene: TRBV6-6; abundance: .; d_gene: TRBD1; CDR3aa: CASSRGTANTEAFF; CDR3nt: TGTGCCAGCAGTCGTGGGACAGCGAACACTGAAGCTTTCTTT
len: 10; j_gene: TRBJ1-4; v_gene: TRBV20-1; abundance: .; d_gene: .; CDR3aa: CSAPGPKLFF; CDR3nt: TGCAGTGCCCCAGGCCCAAAACTGTTTTTT
len: 13; j_gene: TRBJ2-7; v_gene: TRBV24-1; abundance: .; d_gene: .; CDR3aa: CATSTRKSYEQYF; CDR3nt: TGTGCCACCAGTACCAGGAAATCCTACGAGCAGTACTTC
len: 15; j_gene: TRBJ2-7; v_gene: TRBV5-4; abundance: .; d_gene: TRBD1; CDR3aa: CASSPGTGPFYEQYF; CDR3nt: TGTGCCAGCAGCCCCGGGACAGGGCCCTTCTACGAGCAGTACTTC
len: 16; j_gene: TRBJ2-1; v_gene: TRBV19; abundance: .; d_gene: .; CDR3aa: CASSIGTDGSYNEQFF; CDR3nt: TGTGCCAGTAGTATAGGGACGGACGGTTCCTACAATGAGCAGTTCTTC
len: 15; j_gene: TRBJ2-5; v_gene: TRBV7-6; abundance: .; d_gene: .; CDR3aa: CASSFLSASEGTQYF; CDR3nt: TGTGCCAGCAGCTTCCTATCCGCCTCTGAGGGGACCCAGTACTTC
len: 15; j_gene: TRBJ1-4; v_gene: TRBV27; abundance: .; d_gene: .; CDR3aa: CASSAPGGANEKLFF; CDR3nt: TGTGCCAGCAGTGCCCCGGGGGGGGCTAATGAAAAACTGTTTTTT
len: 13; j_gene: TRBJ2-5; v_gene: TRBV10-3; abundance: .; d_gene: .; CDR3aa: CAISWRGQETQYF; CDR3nt: TGTGCCATCAGCTGGAGGGGCCAAGAGACCCAGTACTTC
len: 13; j_gene: TRBJ2-6; v_gene: TRBV6-5; abundance: few; d_gene: .; CDR3aa: CASAGSGANVLTF; CDR3nt: TGTGCCAGCGCAGGCTCTGGGGCCAACGTCCTGACTTTC
len: 13; j_gene: TRBJ2-2; v_gene: TRBV10-1; abundance: few; d_gene: .; CDR3aa: CASTGSSTGELFF; CDR3nt: TGCGCCAGCACCGGTTCTAGCACCGGGGAGCTGTTTTTT
len: 16; j_gene: TRBJ1-4; v_gene: TRBV5-5; abundance: .; d_gene: .; CDR3aa: CASSFGLTPTNEKLFF; CDR3nt: TGTGCCAGCAGCTTTGGACTGACACCAACTAATGAAAAACTGTTTTTT
len: 13; j_gene: TRBJ1-1; v_gene: TRBV2; abundance: .; d_gene: TRBD1; CDR3aa: CASGQGGGTEAFF; CDR3nt: TGTGCCAGCGGACAGGGAGGTGGCACTGAAGCTTTCTTT
len: 13; j_gene: TRBJ2-1; v_gene: TRBV5-1; abundance: few; d_gene: TRBD2; CDR3aa: CASSLKGGRGQFF; CDR3nt: TGCGCCAGCAGCTTGAAGGGAGGGAGGGGACAGTTCTTC
len: 19; j_gene: TRBJ1-5; v_gene: TRBV6-2/TRBV6-3; abundance: .; d_gene: .; CDR3aa: CASSPLLGQDKGSNQPQHF; CDR3nt: TGTGCCAGCAGTCCCCTATTAGGTCAAGATAAAGGAAGCAATCAGCCCCAGCATTTT
len: 16; j_gene: TRBJ2-3; v_gene: TRBV11-2; abundance: .; d_gene: .; CDR3aa: CASSRGTGGFTDTQYF; CDR3nt: TGTGCCAGCAGCCGCGGGACCGGTGGGTTCACAGATACGCAGTATTTT
len: 12; j_gene: TRBJ1-2; v_gene: TRBV5-4; abundance: .; d_gene: .; CDR3aa: CASSLDGYGYTF; CDR3nt: TGTGCCAGCAGCCTGGACGGGTATGGCTACACCTTC
len: 16; j_gene: TRBJ2-2; v_gene: TRBV11-1; abundance: .; d_gene: TRBD1; CDR3aa: CASRAGQGVNTGELFF; CDR3nt: TGTGCCAGCAGGGCGGGACAGGGGGTCAACACCGGGGAGCTGTTTTTT
len: 14; j_gene: TRBJ1-2; v_gene: TRBV5-5; abundance: .; d_gene: .; CDR3aa: CASSRGGYSDGYTF; CDR3nt: TGTGCCAGCAGCCGAGGGGGGTACAGCGATGGCTACACCTTC
len: 13; j_gene: TRBJ1-1; v_gene: TRBV27; abundance: once; d_gene: .; CDR3aa: CASSFSGGGWAFF; CDR3nt: TGTGCCAGCAGCTTCTCGGGGGGAGGATGGGCTTTCTTT
len: 14; j_gene: TRBJ2-4; v_gene: TRBV2; abundance: .; d_gene: .; CDR3aa: CASCRTSSKNIQYF; CDR3nt: TGTGCCAGCTGCAGAACTAGCTCCAAAAACATTCAGTACTTC
len: 15; j_gene: TRBJ2-1; v_gene: TRBV5-1; abundance: .; d_gene: TRBD2; CDR3aa: CASRLTSGSYNEQFF; CDR3nt: TGCGCCAGCAGACTCACTAGCGGGAGTTACAATGAGCAGTTCTTC
len: 13; j_gene: TRBJ1-4; v_gene: TRBV10-2; abundance: .; d_gene: .; CDR3aa: CASSQGLREKLFF; CDR3nt: TGCGCCAGCAGTCAGGGGTTACGAGAAAAACTGTTTTTT
len: 15; j_gene: TRBJ2-1; v_gene: TRBV24-1; abundance: medium-sized; d_gene: TRBD2; CDR3aa: CATSRGGRDYNEQFF; CDR3nt: TGTGCCACCAGTCGGGGGGGCCGAGACTACAATGAGCAGTTCTTC
len: 11; j_gene: TRBJ1-2; v_gene: TRBV2; abundance: .; d_gene: .; CDR3aa: CASRTEYGYTF; CDR3nt: TGTGCCAGCAGAACCGAATATGGCTACACCTTC
len: 13; j_gene: TRBJ1-6; v_gene: TRBV30; abundance: .; d_gene: TRBD1; CDR3aa: CAWSGTGGSPLHF; CDR3nt: TGTGCCTGGAGTGGGACAGGGGGTTCACCCCTCCACTTT
len: 14; j_gene: TRBJ2-5; v_gene: TRBV7-8; abundance: .; d_gene: .; CDR3aa: CASSLALGQETQYF; CDR3nt: TGTGCCAGCAGCTTAGCGCTAGGACAAGAGACCCAGTACTTC
len: 14; j_gene: TRBJ1-5; v_gene: TRBV6-5; abundance: .; d_gene: .; CDR3aa: CASSYGQGGQPQHF; CDR3nt: TGTGCCAGCAGTTACGGGCAGGGTGGGCAGCCCCAGCATTTT
len: 13; j_gene: TRBJ2-5; v_gene: TRBV5-6; abundance: .; d_gene: .; CDR3aa: CASSLYSSETQYF; CDR3nt: TGTGCCAGCAGCTTGTATTCGTCCGAGACCCAGTACTTC
len: 18; j_gene: TRBJ1-1; v_gene: TRBV12-5; abundance: .; d_gene: .; CDR3aa: CASGLDFYRSFMNTEAFF; CDR3nt: TGTGCTAGTGGTTTGGACTTCTACAGGTCCTTCATGAACACTGAAGCTTTCTTT
len: 14; j_gene: TRBJ1-2; v_gene: TRBV5-4; abundance: .; d_gene: TRBD1; CDR3aa: CASSLHQGGSGYTF; CDR3nt: TGTGCCAGCAGCTTGCATCAGGGGGGATCTGGCTACACCTTC
len: 15; j_gene: TRBJ2-5; v_gene: TRBV3-1/TRBV3-2; abundance: .; d_gene: .; CDR3aa: CASSHAWAGQETQYF; CDR3nt: TGTGCCAGCAGCCACGCCTGGGCAGGTCAAGAGACCCAGTACTTC
len: 19; j_gene: TRBJ2-3; v_gene: TRBV19; abundance: few; d_gene: TRBD2; CDR3aa: CASSRRGRGLAGVLDTQYF; CDR3nt: TGTGCCAGTAGTAGGAGGGGTCGGGGACTAGCGGGAGTTTTAGATACGCAGTATTTT
len: 14; j_gene: TRBJ1-1; v_gene: TRBV6-5; abundance: .; d_gene: .; CDR3aa: CASSYGGANTEAFF; CDR3nt: TGTGCCAGCAGTTACGGCGGGGCGAACACTGAAGCTTTCTTT
len: 14; j_gene: TRBJ1-1; v_gene: TRBV10-1; abundance: .; d_gene: TRBD1; CDR3aa: CASSEGQGGPEAFF; CDR3nt: TGCGCCAGCAGTGAAGGACAGGGTGGCCCTGAAGCTTTCTTT
len: 15; j_gene: TRBJ1-1; v_gene: TRBV5-4; abundance: .; d_gene: .; CDR3aa: CASSYESSPNTEAFF; CDR3nt: TGTGCCAGCAGCTACGAGTCATCCCCGAACACTGAAGCTTTCTTT
len: 12; j_gene: TRBJ2-7; v_gene: TRBV6-5; abundance: .; d_gene: .; CDR3aa: CASSFSSYEQYF; CDR3nt: TGTGCCAGCAGTTTCAGCTCCTACGAGCAGTACTTC
len: 13; j_gene: TRBJ2-3; v_gene: TRBV5-1; abundance: .; d_gene: .; CDR3aa: CASSQIGTDTQYF; CDR3nt: TGCGCCAGCAGCCAGATAGGGACAGATACGCAGTATTTT
len: 18; j_gene: TRBJ2-7; v_gene: TRBV19; abundance: once; d_gene: TRBD1; CDR3aa: CASSSIPGTGGKSYEQYF; CDR3nt: TGTGCCAGTAGTAGCATCCCCGGGACAGGGGGCAAGTCCTACGAGCAGTACTTC
len: 15; j_gene: TRBJ1-1; v_gene: TRBV6-5; abundance: .; d_gene: .; CDR3aa: CASSYSGSGNTEAFF; CDR3nt: TGTGCCAGCAGTTACTCGGGGAGCGGGAACACTGAAGCTTTCTTT
len: 10; j_gene: TRBJ2-7; v_gene: TRBV20-1; abundance: once; d_gene: .; CDR3aa: CSAREVEQYF; CDR3nt: TGCAGTGCTAGAGAAGTCGAGCAGTACTTC
len: 13; j_gene: TRBJ2-1; v_gene: TRBV11-2; abundance: .; d_gene: .; CDR3aa: CASSLGRLNEQFF; CDR3nt: TGTGCCAGCAGCTTAGGACGGCTGAATGAGCAGTTCTTC
len: 19; j_gene: TRBJ2-7; v_gene: TRBV4-1; abundance: once; d_gene: .; CDR3aa: CASSQGLLGSGTGANEQYF; CDR3nt: TGCGCCAGCAGCCAAGGCCTATTGGGGTCCGGGACCGGGGCTAACGAGCAGTACTTC
len: 16; j_gene: TRBJ2-5; v_gene: TRBV9; abundance: few; d_gene: TRBD2; CDR3aa: CASSPRRLAGQETQYF; CDR3nt: TGTGCCAGCAGCCCCAGAAGACTAGCGGGGCAAGAGACCCAGTACTTC
len: 15; j_gene: TRBJ1-1; v_gene: TRBV30; abundance: .; d_gene: TRBD1; CDR3aa: CAWDRGIRVNTEAFF; CDR3nt: TGTGCCTGGGACAGGGGAATTAGGGTTAACACTGAAGCTTTCTTT
len: 15; j_gene: TRBJ2-3; v_gene: TRBV19; abundance: .; d_gene: .; CDR3aa: CASSRVQGVADTQYF; CDR3nt: TGTGCCAGTAGTAGGGTCCAAGGGGTCGCAGATACGCAGTATTTT
len: 14; j_gene: TRBJ1-6; v_gene: TRBV7-2; abundance: once; d_gene: TRBD1; CDR3aa: CASSLSRGLSPLHF; CDR3nt: TGTGCCAGCAGCCTTAGTAGGGGGCTTTCACCCCTCCACTTT
len: 13; j_gene: TRBJ2-1; v_gene: TRBV18; abundance: .; d_gene: TRBD1; CDR3aa: CASSPTGENEQFF; CDR3nt: TGTGCCAGCTCACCGACAGGGGAAAATGAGCAGTTCTTC